Below, 27 T cell receptor beta chains from the same sample are listed, as sequenced in a study of T-cell memory formation after mild COVID-19. TCRdb called the 5' RACE reads again in MiXCR, with one record for every CDR3 protein. The table records approximately 200,000 distinct CDR3 sequences, roughly 17% of them present only once. Material for sequencing was PBMCs or a T cell subset sorted from them (not recorded which). All receptors come from an adult woman who had mild COVID-19 (a few samples of this study predate the infection). Cell type and time point are not known.

This clonotype was detected only a few times. This rearrangement joins TRBV5-5 to TRBJ1-1; no firm D call. CDR3 length: 14 amino acids. Germline V gives CDR1 SGHKS, CDR2 YYEKEE (reference sequence). Deletions cut 4 bases from V and 0 bases from J, with 10 bases between. The CDR3 region is CASSRRELNTEAFF. In DNA form, the CDR3 reads TGTGCCAGCAGCCGGAGGGAGTTGAACACTGAAGCTTTCTTT.

The V call is TRBV3-1, the J call TRBJ2-7; perhaps TRBD2 as D (6 bases). The V and J ends lost 6 bases and 0 bases respectively, with 12 bases between them. Germline CDR1 LGHDT, CDR2 YNNKEL (reference sequence). This CDR3 has 14 residues. CDR3 amino acids: CASRVSGSSYEQYF. Written as DNA, the CDR3 is TGTGCCAGCAGGGTTAGCGGCAGCTCCTACGAGCAGTACTTC.

This clonotype was detected a few times. V usage is TRBV6-1 and J usage is TRBJ2-3, with D possibly TRBD2 on 5 matching bases. The CDR3 sequence is 14 residues long. Germline CDR1 and CDR2: MNHNS and SASEGT. V lost 6 bases to trimming and J lost 3 bases, with 13 bases between them. As DNA, the CDR3 is TGTGCCAGCAGCTCGGGCGGGCAAACAGATACGCAGTATTTT. The encoded protein is CASSSGGQTDTQYF.

V is TRBV7-2 and J is TRBJ1-1; tentative D call: TRBD1 (5 bases). The length of the CDR3 is 13 residues. CDR1 SGHTA and CDR2 FQGNSA come from the germline V gene. V was pared by 5 bases and J by 6 bases, with 13 bases between. This CDR3 is CASSRTLGAEAFF. DNA of the CDR3: TGTGCCAGCAGCCGGACTCTGGGGGCTGAAGCTTTCTTT.

This chain joins TRBV11-1 and TRBJ2-1; TRBD2 matches 9 bases. J lost 6 bases, V lost 8 bases, and 8 bases had no gene match. CDR3 length: 14 residues. Germline V gene data show CDR1 as SGHAT and CDR2 as FQDESV (reference sequence). The CDR3 is CASGALAGANEQFF. The CDR3 coding sequence is TGTGCCAGCGGCGCCTTAGCGGGGGCCAATGAGCAGTTCTTC.

The rearrangement joins TRBV7-2 to TRBJ1-5; D gene uncertain. CDR1 and CDR2 (germline): SGHTA, FQGNSA. The CDR3 sequence is 14 residues long. Trimming took off 1 base at V and 7 bases at J, with 11 bases between the two ends. The DNA for the CDR3 is TGTGCCAGCAGCTTAGGTATGGTAGGGCAGCCCCAGCATTTT. It specifies CASSLGMVGQPQHF.

This clonotype was counted between two and nine times. The chain uses TRBV20-1 and TRBJ2-7, with 14 bases that match TRBD2. The CDR3 consists of 14 residues. Looked up from germline, CDR1 is DFQATT and CDR2 is SNEGSKA (reference sequence). Trimming cost V 3 bases and J 4 bases; bases outside gene matches: 2. CDR3 bases: TGCAGTGCTAGCGGACTAGCGGGAGGTTACGAGCAGTACTTC. Residues: CSASGLAGGYEQYF.

This clonotype was detected ten times or more. The chain employs TRBV6-5 and TRBJ2-5, with D perhaps TRBD1 (5 bases). The CDR3 has 14 residues. Germline V gene data show CDR1 as MNHEY and CDR2 as SVGAGI. V lost 3 bases, J lost 4 bases, and 12 bases lay in between. CDR3 sequence reads: CASSYPGRVETQYF. CDR3 bases: TGTGCCAGCAGTTATCCCGGCAGGGTAGAGACCCAGTACTTC.

This clonotype was detected only a few times. J is TRBJ2-7 and V is TRBV7-6; 8 positions agree with TRBD1. Germline V lookup: CDR1 SGHVS, CDR2 FNYEAQ. Trimming removed 5 bases from V and 2 bases from J; junction bases left unmatched: 8. The length of the CDR3 is 15 residues. CDR3 bases: TGTGCCAGCAGCCCCGATCCGGGACAGGCCTACGAGCAGTACTTC. It codes for CASSPDPGQAYEQYF.

V usage is TRBV20-1 and J usage is TRBJ2-7, with TRBD1 matching 9 bases. This CDR3 contains 13 residues. The J segment lost 5 bases and the V segment lost 1 base, leaving 3 bases of the junction unmatched. Germline V gene data show CDR1 as DFQATT and CDR2 as SNEGSKA (reference sequence). The CDR3 is CSARGTGVHEQYF. The CDR3 DNA follows: TGCAGTGCTAGAGGGACAGGGGTGCACGAGCAGTACTTC.

V usage is TRBV29-1 and J usage is TRBJ2-2, with D hard to call. V was shortened by 6 bases and J by 7 bases, with 15 bases between the two germline ends. The length of the CDR3 is 13 residues. Per the germline V gene, CDR1 is SQVTM and CDR2 is ANQGSEA. The CDR3 spells CSVDEGRIGELFF. The CDR3 nucleotides are TGCAGCGTGGACGAAGGGCGAATCGGGGAGCTGTTTTTT.

This clonotype occurred many times. The chain joins TRBV4-1 to TRBJ2-6, with unresolved D. The germline CDR1 and CDR2 sequences are MGHRA and YSYEKL. There are 16 residues in the CDR3. V was clipped by 1 base and J by 2 bases, with 9 bases between them. Here the CDR3 reads CASSQVAAPGANVLTF. The CDR3 region has the DNA TGCGCCAGCAGCCAAGTGGCGGCACCTGGGGCCAACGTCCTGACTTTC.

In its sample, this clonotype was seen a few times. The rearrangement joins TRBV29-1 to TRBJ2-3; TRBD2 matches 7 bases. CDR1 is SQVTM, CDR2 ANQGSEA, per germline. CDR3 length: 15 residues. With 6 bases clipped from V and 0 bases from J, the junction kept 9 bases outside the gene matches. This chain's CDR3 is CSVHLGLTSTDTQYF. DNA for the CDR3: TGCAGCGTACATTTGGGACTAACTAGCACAGATACGCAGTATTTT.

There are a few counts of this clonotype. V and J are TRBV12-3 or TRBV12-4 and TRBJ2-1; 7 nucleotides line up with TRBD2. V was clipped by 5 bases and J by 9 bases; unmatched bases: 7. This CDR3 has 13 residues. The CDR3 loop is CASSPSGLVEQFF. The CDR3 DNA sequence: TGTGCCAGCAGTCCGTCCGGACTAGTTGAGCAGTTCTTC.

This clonotype was seen only once. The V call is TRBV5-1, the J call TRBJ2-7, with D tentatively TRBD1 (5 bases). The CDR3 totals 15 residues. Trimming stripped 0 bases from V and 4 bases from J, with 14 bases between. CDR1 is SGHRS and CDR2 is YFSETQ in the germline V gene. The CDR3 region has the DNA TGCGCCAGCAGCTTGGACTTGCCAGGGCGGTACGAGCAGTACTTC. Protein sequence: CASSLDLPGRYEQYF.

There are a few counts of this clonotype. The chain links TRBV27 to TRBJ2-1, with 7 positions matching TRBD2. Germline trimming cut 3 bases from V and 2 bases from J; bases unmatched to any gene: 4. Germline loops: CDR1 MNHEY, CDR2 SMNVEV (reference sequence). This CDR3 comprises 15 residues. DNA for the CDR3: TGTGCCAGCAGTTTTGGAAGCGGGACCTACAATGAGCAGTTCTTC. It translates to CASSFGSGTYNEQFF.

This chain uses TRBV11-2 with TRBJ1-2; D gene uncertain. The V and J ends lost 5 bases and 4 bases respectively, with 11 bases between them. The CDR3 covers 13 residues. Germline V gene lookup returns CDR1 SGHAT and CDR2 FQNNGV. The CDR3 DNA sequence: TGTGCCAGCAGCCCGGCGATCGGCTATGGCTACACCTTC. This codes for CASSPAIGYGYTF.

This clonotype has a handful of counts. The chain uses TRBV12-3 or TRBV12-4 and TRBJ2-1; TRBD2 agrees at 7 bases. The CDR3 contains 16 residues. With 5 bases clipped from V and 6 bases from J, the junction kept 13 bases outside the gene matches. CDR3 bases: TGTGCCAGCAGTCGGGCTAGCGGACGAGTAGGCAATGAGCAGTTCTTC. Protein product: CASSRASGRVGNEQFF.

At least ten counts were recorded for this clonotype. The rearrangement uses TRBV20-1 and TRBJ2-7, with 11 bases that match TRBD2. In germline, CDR1 is DFQATT, CDR2 SNEGSKA (reference sequence). This CDR3 region has 14 residues. Unmatched junction bases numbered 9, after V lost 6 bases and J lost 5 bases. The CDR3, as DNA: TGCAGTGCCCCTACTAGCGGGGGTGTAAACGAGCAGTACTTC. It encodes CSAPTSGGVNEQYF.

About this clonotype itself: One junction end does not reproduce the germline sequence, and a read error may be involved. The CDR3 DNA follows: TGCAGTGCCCAGGAACCGAGCATAGATACGCAGTATTTT. Encoded protein: CSAQEPSIDTQYF. The chain joins TRBV20-1 to TRBJ2-3, with D hard to call. Germline values: CDR1 DFQATT, CDR2 SNEGSKA (reference sequence). This CDR3 contains 13 residues.

The CDR3 nucleotides read TGTGCCACCAGTGATCTAGCGGGAGTGTACGAGCAGTACTTC. Protein: CATSDLAGVYEQYF. The rearrangement uses TRBV24-1 and TRBJ2-7; the match to TRBD2 covers 10 bases. This CDR3 is 14 amino acids long. The germline V gene has CDR1 KGHDR and CDR2 SFDVKD. V trimming: 3 bases; J trimming: 4 bases; junction bases outside the gene matches: 2.

The table lists this clonotype with many counts. The chain carries TRBV20-1 and TRBJ2-5; D gene uncertain. Looked up from germline, CDR1 is DFQATT and CDR2 is SNEGSKA (reference sequence). The length of the CDR3 is 13 residues. Trimming stripped 0 bases from V and 5 bases from J, with 10 bases between. This chain's CDR3 is CSAREPPWETQYF. DNA for the CDR3: TGCAGTGCTAGAGAGCCCCCATGGGAGACCCAGTACTTC.

The CDR3 DNA reads as TGCAGTGCTAGCTTCACAGGTAGCTCCTACGAGCAGTACTTC. Translating it yields CSASFTGSSYEQYF. The V gene is TRBV20-1, the J gene TRBJ2-7, with a possible D match to TRBD1 (5 bases). The CDR3 has 14 amino acids. Trimming stripped 3 bases from V and 0 bases from J, with 12 bases between. CDR1 and CDR2 (germline): DFQATT, SNEGSKA (reference sequence).

This sequence joins TRBV9 and TRBJ1-6; TRBD1 aligns across 8 bases. Germline V CDR1 and CDR2: SGDLS, YYNGEE. The CDR3 consists of 15 residues. J gave up 9 bases and V 3 bases, and 8 bases lay outside the gene matches. CDR3 nucleotides: TGTGCCAGCAGCGGAGCAAACAGGGGGAGTTCACCCCTCCACTTT. Translating gives CASSGANRGSSPLHF.

This clonotype was detected a few times. This chain links TRBV5-4 with TRBJ2-5; 11 nucleotides line up with TRBD2. This CDR3 is 14 amino acids long. The germline gives CDR1 SGHNT, CDR2 YYREEE (reference sequence). The J segment lost 3 bases and the V segment lost 5 bases, leaving 3 bases of the junction unmatched. CDR3 sequence: CASSSTSGEETQYF. The CDR3 nucleotides read TGTGCCAGCAGTTCGACTAGCGGGGAAGAGACCCAGTACTTC. The complete variable domain, with remaining parts taken from reference TRBV5-4 and TRBJ2-5, reads ETGVTQSPTHLIKTRGQQVTLRCSSQSGHNTVSWYQQALGQGPQFIFQYYREEENGRGNFPPRFSGLQFPNYSSELNVNALELDDSALYLCASSSTSGEETQYFGPGTRLLVL.

The chain uses TRBV6-1 and TRBJ1-2; D is unresolved. Germline values: CDR1 MNHNS, CDR2 SASEGT. The CDR3 totals 14 residues. V was pared by 3 bases and J by 8 bases, with 16 bases between. CDR3 residues: CASSDGTGNWGYTF. In nucleotides, the CDR3 is TGTGCCAGCAGTGATGGAACGGGGAATTGGGGCTACACCTTC.

This clonotype was seen a handful of times. The chain is built from TRBV12-3 or TRBV12-4 and TRBJ2-1; TRBD2 matches at 11 bases. The V segment lost 4 bases and the J segment 0 bases; nucleotides outside the gene matches: 8. The CDR3 has 18 residues. DNA of the CDR3: TGTGCCAGCAGTTCTGGACTAGCGGGCCGCTACTCCTACAATGAGCAGTTCTTC. Its protein product is CASSSGLAGRYSYNEQFF.